These T cell receptor beta chains were read from a single sample in a study of preoperative IRX-2 immunotherapy in early breast cancer. Data came from immunoSEQ multiplex PCR; TCRdb stores just in-frame clones and leaves some out. The data contain more than 20,000 clones, about three quarters of them singletons. This specimen was lymph node tissue, taken after IRX-2 immunotherapy. All receptors come from a human donor with breast cancer. CDR3s include the opening cysteine and the closing phenylalanine or tryptophan. Fields, in order: D gene, J gene, clone size, V gene, CDR3 DNA, CDR3 protein. The D gene is left open where the match is weak. Clone size, where shown, is once, few, many, or a class for clones that have expanded.

d_gene: NA; j_gene: TRBJ1-3; abundance: NA; v_gene: TRBV4-1; CDR3nt: TGCGCCAGCAGCCAAGAAACAGACGGAAACACCATATATTTT; CDR3aa: CASSQETDGNTIYF
d_gene: NA; j_gene: TRBJ2-2; abundance: NA; v_gene: TRBV10-2; CDR3nt: TGCGCCAGCAACATCCCGAACACCGGGGAGCTGTTTTTT; CDR3aa: CASNIPNTGELFF
d_gene: NA; j_gene: TRBJ2-5; abundance: NA; v_gene: TRBV11-3; CDR3nt: TGTGCCAGCAGCTTGTTATCAGGCCAAGAGACCCAGTACTTC; CDR3aa: CASSLLSGQETQYF
d_gene: TRBD2; j_gene: TRBJ2-7; abundance: NA; v_gene: TRBV6-7; CDR3nt: TGTGCCAGCACCTTAGCGGGAGGGCCTTCCGAGCAGTACTTC; CDR3aa: CASTLAGGPSEQYF
d_gene: NA; j_gene: TRBJ2-2; abundance: NA; v_gene: TRBV29-1; CDR3nt: TGCAGCGCCCGAGTTGGAACCGGGGAGCTGTTTTTT; CDR3aa: CSARVGTGELFF
d_gene: TRBD1; j_gene: TRBJ1-5; abundance: once; v_gene: TRBV28; CDR3nt: TGTGCCAGCGGGACAGGGGGTTTCAATCAGCCCCAGCATTTT; CDR3aa: CASGTGGFNQPQHF
d_gene: TRBD1; j_gene: TRBJ1-5; abundance: NA; v_gene: TRBV11-3; CDR3nt: TGTGCCAGCAGCCCCCACAGGGGGGGTAGCAATCAGCCCCAGCATTTT; CDR3aa: CASSPHRGGSNQPQHF
d_gene: NA; j_gene: TRBJ1-5; abundance: NA; v_gene: TRBV1; CDR3nt: TGCGCCAGCAGCCAGGCCTATGAATCGAGGAATCAGCCCCAGCATTTT; CDR3aa: CASSQAYESRNQPQHF
d_gene: NA; j_gene: TRBJ2-7; abundance: NA; v_gene: TRBV5-1; CDR3nt: TGCGCCAGCAGCGCAGGACTCGTAACCTACGAGCAGTACTTC; CDR3aa: CASSAGLVTYEQYF
d_gene: TRBD1; j_gene: TRBJ2-2; abundance: NA; v_gene: TRBV19; CDR3nt: TGTGCCAGTAGTGATCAAACAGGGGGGATCGGGGAGCTGTTTTTT; CDR3aa: CASSDQTGGIGELFF
d_gene: TRBD2; j_gene: TRBJ2-1; abundance: NA; v_gene: TRBV29-1; CDR3nt: TGCAGCACGCTAGCGGGATTCTCCTACAATGAGCAGTTCTTC; CDR3aa: CSTLAGFSYNEQFF
d_gene: TRBD2; j_gene: TRBJ2-6; abundance: NA; v_gene: TRBV11-3; CDR3nt: TGTGCCAGCAGTTTTGAGCGGGGCTCTGGGGCCAACGTCCTGACTTTC; CDR3aa: CASSFERGSGANVLTF
d_gene: NA; j_gene: TRBJ1-2; abundance: NA; v_gene: TRBV29-1; CDR3nt: TGCAGCGTTGGTCGAGGGGGAGGTTATGGCTACACCTTC; CDR3aa: CSVGRGGGYGYTF
d_gene: TRBD2; j_gene: TRBJ2-7; abundance: NA; v_gene: TRBV19; CDR3nt: TGTGCCAGTAGCAAGCCGGGAGGGGACGAGCAGTACTTC; CDR3aa: CASSKPGGDEQYF
d_gene: TRBD2; j_gene: TRBJ2-7; abundance: NA; v_gene: TRBV19; CDR3nt: TGTGCCAGTAGTGGACTAGCGGTTTCCTACGAGCAGTACTTC; CDR3aa: CASSGLAVSYEQYF
d_gene: NA; j_gene: TRBJ1-4; abundance: NA; v_gene: TRBV1; CDR3nt: TGCGCCAGCAGCCATGAACCAATCGGGGGAATCGGAACTAATGAAAAACTGTTTTTT; CDR3aa: CASSHEPIGGIGTNEKLFF
d_gene: TRBD2; j_gene: TRBJ2-7; abundance: NA; v_gene: TRBV6-8; CDR3nt: TGTGCCAGCACTTTAGCGGGAGGAAACTACGAGCAGTACTTC; CDR3aa: CASTLAGGNYEQYF
d_gene: TRBD1; j_gene: TRBJ2-6; abundance: NA; v_gene: TRBV28; CDR3nt: TGTGCCAGCCTCACATCGGTAGGGGGCTGGAGCTCTGGGGCCAACGTCCTGACTTTC; CDR3aa: CASLTSVGGWSSGANVLTF
d_gene: TRBD2; j_gene: TRBJ2-3; abundance: NA; v_gene: TRBV5-1; CDR3nt: TGCGCCAGCAGCCCGGGGGGGTTTTCTTCAGGAAGAAGCACAGATACGCAGTATTTT; CDR3aa: CASSPGGFSSGRSTDTQYF
d_gene: TRBD2; j_gene: TRBJ2-5; abundance: NA; v_gene: TRBV11-3; CDR3nt: TGTGCCAGCAGCCGCGGACTAGCGGGAGGGTATGAGACCCAGTACTTC; CDR3aa: CASSRGLAGGYETQYF
d_gene: TRBD1; j_gene: TRBJ1-3; abundance: NA; v_gene: TRBV29-1; CDR3nt: TGCAGCGTTGTTCGACAGGGCGGTCTTGGAAACACCATATATTTT; CDR3aa: CSVVRQGGLGNTIYF
d_gene: TRBD2; j_gene: TRBJ2-7; abundance: NA; v_gene: TRBV6-8; CDR3nt: TGTGCCAGCAGGAGGGGGACTAGCGGGGAGCCATCCTACGAGCAGTACTTC; CDR3aa: CASRRGTSGEPSYEQYF
d_gene: NA; j_gene: TRBJ1-4; abundance: NA; v_gene: TRBV11-3; CDR3nt: TGTGCCAGCAGCTCACGAGACAGTCAGGCTAATGAAAAACTGTTTTTT; CDR3aa: CASSSRDSQANEKLFF
d_gene: NA; j_gene: TRBJ2-3; abundance: few; v_gene: TRBV7-7; CDR3nt: TGTGCCAGCACCCTCGGGGAGGATGACGGCACAGATACGCAGTATTTT; CDR3aa: CASTLGEDDGTDTQYF
d_gene: TRBD1; j_gene: TRBJ2-7; abundance: NA; v_gene: TRBV28; CDR3nt: TGTGCCAGCAGTTTGGGACAGGGGAAGAAGCAGTACTTC; CDR3aa: CASSLGQGKKQYF
d_gene: NA; j_gene: TRBJ2-5; abundance: NA; v_gene: TRBV15; CDR3nt: TGTGCCACCAGCAGAGATCGGGCCAGCTCCCAAGAGACCCAGTACTTC; CDR3aa: CATSRDRASSQETQYF
d_gene: TRBD2; j_gene: TRBJ2-1; abundance: few; v_gene: TRBV11-3; CDR3nt: TGTGCCAGCAGCCAAGCTTACACTAGCGGAACCTCCTACAATGAGCAGTTCTTC; CDR3aa: CASSQAYTSGTSYNEQFF
d_gene: NA; j_gene: TRBJ2-2; abundance: NA; v_gene: TRBV11-1; CDR3nt: TGTGCCAGCAGCTTAATCGTAAACACCGGGGAGCTGTTTTTT; CDR3aa: CASSLIVNTGELFF
d_gene: NA; j_gene: TRBJ2-7; abundance: few; v_gene: TRBV14; CDR3nt: TGTGCCAGCAGGCCGGACACTATCCCGGAGCAGTACTTC; CDR3aa: CASRPDTIPEQYF
d_gene: TRBD2; j_gene: TRBJ2-7; abundance: NA; v_gene: TRBV6-8; CDR3nt: TGTGCCTCCACGACCGGGACTAGGAGTATGGAGCAGTACTTC; CDR3aa: CASTTGTRSMEQYF
d_gene: NA; j_gene: TRBJ2-1; abundance: NA; v_gene: TRBV10-2; CDR3nt: TGCGCCAGCAGTTCTTCCCCAGGGTACAATGAGCAGTTCTTC; CDR3aa: CASSSSPGYNEQFF
d_gene: NA; j_gene: TRBJ1-1; abundance: few; v_gene: TRBV19; CDR3nt: TGTGCCAGTAGTGCCCAGACTGGGGGTAACACTGAAGCTTTCTTT; CDR3aa: CASSAQTGGNTEAFF
d_gene: NA; j_gene: TRBJ2-2; abundance: medium-sized; v_gene: TRBV23-1; CDR3nt: TGCGCCAGCAGCCAAGCGGGTGTAAGGGGCGGGGAGCTGTTTTTT; CDR3aa: CASSQAGVRGGELFF
d_gene: TRBD2; j_gene: TRBJ2-1; abundance: NA; v_gene: TRBV7-7; CDR3nt: TGTGCCAGCAGCTGGGGACTAGCGGGATACAATGAGCAGTTCTTC; CDR3aa: CASSWGLAGYNEQFF
d_gene: TRBD2; j_gene: TRBJ2-3; abundance: NA; v_gene: TRBV6-8; CDR3nt: TGTGCCAGCGGAGGGGGACTAGGGGTGGGCACAGATACGCAGTATTTT; CDR3aa: CASGGGLGVGTDTQYF
d_gene: TRBD2; j_gene: TRBJ2-1; abundance: NA; v_gene: TRBV6-8; CDR3nt: TGTGCCAGCAGTGCGGCTAGCGGGAGGAATGAGCAGTTCTTC; CDR3aa: CASSAASGRNEQFF
d_gene: NA; j_gene: TRBJ1-1; abundance: NA; v_gene: TRBV6-8; CDR3nt: TGTGCCAGCAGTGCGCCGACCTTGAACGCTGAAGCTTTCTTT; CDR3aa: CASSAPTLNAEAFF